This TCR beta chain was recovered during a study of blood T cell repertoires in COVID-19. TCRdb's table, derived via immunoSEQ multiplex PCR, lists solely in-frame clones and lacks some. The repertoire has some 350,000 clones, about 89% of them found once; the top ten carry approximately 5%. The CDR3 runs 13 residues. The V and J ends lost 3 bases and 5 bases respectively, with 8 bases between them. Germline V gene data show CDR1 as LNHDA and CDR2 as SQIVND (reference sequence). Sequencing was done on a sample of PBMCs or T cells enriched from blood (not recorded which). J is TRBJ2-1 and V is TRBV19; TRBD1 might be the D (5 bases). The origin of this receptor is a woman in her 30s who had recovered from COVID-19. As DNA, the CDR3 is TGTGCCAGTAGTATGGGGCAGAACAATGAGCAGTTCTTC. It codes for CASSMGQNNEQFF. The full variable domain, rest sourced from reference TRBV19 and TRBJ2-1, is DGGITQSPKYLFRKEGQNVTLSCEQNLNHDAMYWYRQDPGQGLRLIYYSQIVNDFQKGDIAEGYSVSREKKESFPLTVTSAQKNPTAFYLCASSMGQNNEQFFGPGTRLTVL.